The next 8 T cell receptor beta chains were all read from a single sample in a study of blood T cells in healthy people across ages. Next came a second PCR, run for about 6 to 12 cycles, which used a sample-barcoded 5' primer along with a J-beta primer mix. A single record per CDR3 protein comes from TCRdb applying MiXCR to the 5' RACE reads. The sample has more than 1 million distinct CDR3 sequences, around 45% seen once. Material: blood. Every receptor here comes from a woman in her sixties or seventies in good health.

Only a few counts were recorded for this clonotype. The chain joins TRBV29-1 to TRBJ2-1, with 10 bases identical to TRBD2. This CDR3 is 13 amino acids long. J gave up 9 bases and V 7 bases, and 9 bases lay outside the gene matches. Germline loops: CDR1 SQVTM, CDR2 ANQGSEA. The CDR3 DNA reads as TGCAGCGCGTCAAGCGGGAGGGCCGTTGAGCAGTTCTTC. This codes for CSASSGRAVEQFF.

The sample holds a few counts of this clonotype. The chain has TRBV6-5 and TRBJ2-3; possible D gene TRBD2, 6 bases. The V gene's germline CDR1 is MNHEY and CDR2 SVGAGI. V shed 2 bases and J shed 2 bases, with 20 bases lying between them. This CDR3 is built from 18 residues. The DNA for the CDR3 is TGTGCCAGCAGTTACCAACATCCCCCGGCGGGGTACACAGATACGCAGTATTTT. This gives the protein CASSYQHPPAGYTDTQYF.

This rearrangement joins TRBV12-3 or TRBV12-4 to TRBJ2-3; 8 bases agree with TRBD2. The length of the CDR3 is 15 residues. Trimming cost V 2 bases and J 5 bases; bases outside gene matches: 6. The CDR3 bases are TGTGCCAGCAGTTTAAACGGGAGGGCCGTAGATACGCAGTATTTT. Translated, it gives CASSLNGRAVDTQYF.

A single count supports this clonotype. This chain links TRBV6-2 or TRBV6-3 with TRBJ2-6; D is possibly TRBD1 (5 bases). This CDR3 has 15 residues. The ends were cut back, 5 bases at V and 2 bases at J, with 10 bases in the middle. CDR1 is MNHEY, CDR2 SVGEGT, per germline. The CDR3 sequence: CASSLWGPGANVLTF. DNA of the CDR3: TGTGCCAGCAGTCTATGGGGCCCTGGGGCCAACGTCCTGACTTTC.

This clonotype has a count of ten or more. The V gene is TRBV5-1, the J gene TRBJ2-7, with TRBD2 as a possible D gene (6 bases). The CDR3 is 16 amino acids. V shed 6 bases and J shed 7 bases, with 26 bases lying between them. Germline CDR1 reads SGHRS; CDR2 reads YFSETQ. CDR3 loop: CASTAGGTQIPREQYF. In DNA, the CDR3 is TGCGCCAGCACCGCAGGCGGGACTCAAATCCCCCGGGAGCAGTACTTC.

This clonotype showed up many times. The chain employs TRBV7-9 and TRBJ2-7; the D gene is possibly TRBD2 (5 bases). Trimming cost V 3 bases and J 2 bases, with 11 bases left between them. Germline CDR1 SEHNR, CDR2 FQNEAQ (reference sequence). This CDR3 is 14 amino acids long. This CDR3 reads CASSFGAGTYEQYF. DNA of the CDR3: TGTGCCAGCAGCTTCGGCGCGGGTACCTACGAGCAGTACTTC.

The chain is built from TRBV9 and TRBJ1-1; D call uncertain. V was cut by 0 bases and J by 6 bases, with 9 bases left in between. CDR1 is SGDLS and CDR2 is YYNGEE in the germline V gene. The CDR3 extends over 13 amino acids. CDR3 region: CASSVDAAAEAFF. As DNA, the CDR3 is TGTGCCAGCAGCGTAGACGCGGCAGCTGAAGCTTTCTTT.

A few counts support this clonotype. The chain employs TRBV11-2 and TRBJ2-4; D might be TRBD2 (5 bases). Germline-derived CDR1 and CDR2 are SGHAT and FQNNGV. Between the trimmed V and J ends, which lost 5 bases and 9 bases, there was a span of 17 bases. CDR3 length: 14 residues. CDR3 protein: CASSPGVRVGIQYF. The CDR3 bases are TGTGCCAGCAGCCCCGGGGTTCGAGTTGGCATTCAGTACTTC.